The sequence of this TCR beta chain was determined in a study of blood T cells in healthy people across ages. The germline V gene encodes CDR1 MNHEY and CDR2 SMNVEV (reference sequence). Trimming cost V 5 bases and J 3 bases; bases outside gene matches: 12. CDR3 length: 16 amino acids. Findings of the study overall: The unsorted PBMCs prevented any conclusive comparison of naive versus antigen-experienced cells. Naive T cell percentage by flow cytometry tracked strongly with beta diversity.

This clonotype was picked up a small number of times. Its specificity is unknown. Primers used in a second PCR of roughly 7 to 11 cycles were a sample-barcoded 5' primer and a J-beta primer mix. TCRdb itself ran the 5' RACE reads through MiXCR, one entry per CDR3 protein. Among about 1.8 million distinct CDR3 sequences, around half were seen once, and the ten largest hold less than 2.5%. This chain links TRBV27 with TRBJ2-7, with 8 bases fitting TRBD2. The origin of this receptor is a woman aged 40 to 50 in good health. Sequencing used blood. Written as DNA, the CDR3 is TGTGCCAGCAGTCCCGAGGGCCTTGGGACTAGCTACGAGCAGTACTTC. It yields the protein CASSPEGLGTSYEQYF.